This T cell receptor (beta chain) was captured by sequencing in a study of blood T cell repertoires in COVID-19. Study-wide background: Collection of acute and convalescent COVID-19 samples took place in the United States, Italy and Spain. Sample material is recorded as cDNA or gDNA derived from T cells, B-cell-depleted T cells, or PBMCs.

In the original workflow: It was from reference gene primer amplification that nucleated cell counts were estimated. Assay: immunoSEQ multiplex PCR; the TCRdb copy retains only in-frame clones and omits some. The V and J calls and the clone size are those of that table, but D and trimming were determined from the DNA. The profile covers 200,000 to 250,000 clones, with around 85% appearing a single time and about 3% taken by the ten largest. CDR3 length: 15 residues. Trimming left V 1 base short and J 0 bases short, with 4 bases between. Germline-derived CDR1 and CDR2 are SEHNR and FQNEAQ (reference sequence).

The source is a woman aged 25 to 39 who had recovered from COVID-19. This chain links TRBV7-9 with TRBJ2-6; D remains ambiguous. Sequencing was carried out using peripheral blood. The CDR3 sequence: CASSLDGSGANVLTF. DNA of the CDR3: TGTGCCAGCAGCTTAGACGGCTCTGGGGCCAACGTCCTGACTTTC.